These 30 T cell receptor beta chains were all obtained from the same sample, sequenced in a study of STAT3 mutations in large granular lymphocyte leukemia. The data were produced by immunoSEQ multiplex PCR, yet TCRdb's version contains in-frame clones alone and is incomplete. The data hold more than 6,500 clones, with under 85% observed a single time. The study, taken as a whole, reports: Every T-cell large granular lymphocyte leukemia patient had at least one immunodominant TCR beta clonotype.

These receptors' targets are unknown. The sequenced material came from peripheral blood mononuclear cells. Every receptor here comes from a woman aged 40 to 50 with T-cell large granular lymphocyte leukemia. Some clones in this sample may be carry-over from other donors' samples.

This clone was seen once. This chain joins TRBV29-1 and TRBJ1-1; possible D gene TRBD1, 5 bases. Trimming pared 8 bases from V and 3 bases from J, leaving 16 bases between. Germline CDR1 and CDR2: SQVTM and ANQGSEA. CDR3 length: 13 residues. As DNA, the CDR3 is TGCAGCTCCAAGGTGGGGCGGGACACTGAAGCTTTCTTT. Translation gives CSSKVGRDTEAFF.

This chain's CDR3 is CSVVTSGANVLTF. CDR3 nucleotide sequence: TGCAGCGTAGTTACCTCTGGGGCCAACGTCCTGACTTTC. This sequence joins TRBV29-1 and TRBJ2-6, with D uncertain. Trimming removed 6 bases at V and 0 bases at J, with 6 bases between. The length of the CDR3 is 13 residues. The germline gives CDR1 SQVTM, CDR2 ANQGSEA.

This sequence joins TRBV5-1 and TRBJ2-5, with D maybe TRBD2 (5 bases). The germline CDR1 and CDR2 sequences are SGHRS and YFSETQ. The CDR3 extends over 15 amino acids. Trimming took off 4 bases at V and 4 bases at J, with 17 bases between the two ends. The chain's CDR3 is CASSTRLGSGETQYF. The CDR3 nucleotides read TGCGCCAGCAGCACTAGATTGGGTTCGGGAGAGACCCAGTACTTC.

The rearrangement uses TRBV5-1 and TRBJ2-1; 9 positions agree with TRBD2. This CDR3 contains 16 residues. Germline loops: CDR1 SGHRS, CDR2 YFSETQ. The V and J ends lost 5 bases and 6 bases, in that order; junction bases with no gene match: 12. Here the CDR3 DNA reads TGCGCCAGCAGTCTGACCCCTAGCGGGGATCGCAATGAGCAGTTCTTC. It yields the protein CASSLTPSGDRNEQFF. Together with reference TRBV5-1 and TRBJ2-1, the CDR3 gives the full variable domain: KAGVTQTPRYLIKTRGQQVTLSCSPISGHRSVSWYQQTPGQGLQFLFEYFSETQRNKGNFPGRFSGRQFSNSRSEMNVSTLELGDSALYLCASSLTPSGDRNEQFFGPGTRLTVL.

This chain links TRBV5-1 with TRBJ2-7, with 9 bases lining up with TRBD2. Losses at the gene ends were 0 bases for V and 5 bases for J; bases not matched to a gene: 3. The CDR3 length is 14 residues. Germline lookup yields CDR1 SGHRS and CDR2 YFSETQ. CDR3 region: CASSLVAGVDEQYF. The CDR3 nucleotides are TGCGCCAGCAGCTTGGTAGCGGGAGTGGACGAGCAGTACTTC.

This clone was observed a single time. V usage is TRBV30 and J usage is TRBJ1-2, with D maybe TRBD1 (5 bases). The CDR3 length is 13 residues. CDR1 is GTSNPN and CDR2 is SVGIG in the germline V gene (reference sequence). The V end was cut by 7 bases, the J end by 3 bases, with 15 bases between. CDR3 bases: TGTGCCTACAACACCGGGACCTACTATGGCTACACCTTC. This encodes CAYNTGTYYGYTF.

The rearrangement links TRBV2 to TRBJ1-2; TRBD1 might be the D (6 bases). V shed 6 bases and J shed 3 bases, with 14 bases lying between them. Germline V lookup: CDR1 SNHLY, CDR2 FYNNEI. The CDR3 sequence is 14 residues long. The CDR3: CASRKDRMDYGYTF. DNA for the CDR3: TGTGCCAGCAGGAAAGACAGGATGGACTATGGCTACACCTTC. Complete variable domain (other parts from reference TRBV2 and TRBJ1-2): EPEVTQTPSHQVTQMGQEVILRCVPISNHLYFYWYRQILGQKVEFLVSFYNNEISEKSEIFDDQFSVERPDGSNFTLKIRSTKLEDSAMYFCASRKDRMDYGYTFGSGTRLTVV.

This chain connects TRBV27 to TRBJ2-7; a possible D gene is TRBD1 (6 bases). Trimming took 4 bases from V and 2 from J, leaving 12 bases between them. The CDR3 covers 14 residues. Germline loops: CDR1 MNHEY, CDR2 SMNVEV (reference sequence). The CDR3 is CASSSLAGAYEQYF. The CDR3 DNA is TGTGCCAGCAGTTCCCTGGCAGGGGCCTACGAGCAGTACTTC.

The chain employs TRBV18 and TRBJ2-3; the D call may be TRBD1 or TRBD2 (5 bases each). The V gene's germline CDR1 is KGHSH and CDR2 LQKENI. The CDR3 runs to 15 residues. V lost 2 bases and J lost 2, with 11 bases in between. The CDR3 spells CASSPGGLATDTQYF. CDR3 bases: TGTGCCAGCTCACCAGGGGGTCTGGCCACAGATACGCAGTATTTT.

The chain links TRBV30 to TRBJ1-5; 8 bases are a match to TRBD1. V trimming: 1 base; J trimming: 1 base; junction bases outside the gene matches: 0. CDR3 length: 14 residues. Germline CDR1 reads GTSNPN; CDR2 reads SVGIG (reference sequence). This chain's CDR3 is CAWSGTGSNQPQHF. CDR3 nucleotide sequence: TGTGCCTGGAGTGGGACAGGGAGCAATCAGCCCCAGCATTTT.

CDR3 bases: TGTGCCAGCTCACCCCCTACATCGTCCCCAGGGTCACCCCTCCACTTT. This codes for CASSPPTSSPGSPLHF. The chain uses TRBV18 and TRBJ1-6, with D perhaps TRBD1 (5 bases). The CDR3 spans 16 residues. Germline values: CDR1 KGHSH, CDR2 LQKENI. V was trimmed by 3 bases and J by 10 bases, leaving 19 bases between them.

The gene calls are TRBV13 and TRBJ1-2; D is perhaps TRBD1 (6 bases). Per the germline V gene, CDR1 is PRHDT and CDR2 is FYEKMQ (reference sequence). This CDR3 has 13 residues. V dropped 5 bases and J dropped 7 bases, with 14 bases sitting between them. The DNA of the CDR3 is TGTGCCAGCAGCCAGGGCGGGGGGCCTGGCTACACCTTC. Protein product: CASSQGGGPGYTF.

This clone was counted a few times. The V call is TRBV7-2, the J call TRBJ2-7; D gene ambiguous. This CDR3 is built from 11 residues. The ends were cut back, 5 bases at V and 2 bases at J, with 4 bases in the middle. Germline loops: CDR1 SGHTA, CDR2 FQGNSA. CDR3 DNA: TGTGCCAGCAGCCCGGCCTACGAGCAGTACTTC. Translating it yields CASSPAYEQYF.

This clone has a single count. The CDR3, as DNA: TGTGCCAGCAGCCAATCCACAGGGGCCAATGGAAACACCATATATTTT. Its protein is CASSQSTGANGNTIYF. This chain links TRBV4-2 with TRBJ1-3; 7 bases are shared with TRBD1. CDR1 is LGHNA, CDR2 YNFKEQ, per germline. Unmatched junction bases numbered 7, after V lost 2 bases and J lost 3 bases. The CDR3 has 16 amino acids.

V and J are TRBV29-1 and TRBJ1-1, with 10 bases identical to TRBD1. Germline CDR1 SQVTM, CDR2 ANQGSEA. The CDR3 runs to 16 residues. J lost 1 base, V lost 7 bases, and 12 bases had no gene match. The CDR3 protein is CSARTDRGLTNTEAFF. The CDR3 nucleotides are TGCAGCGCAAGAACCGACAGGGGGCTAACGAACACTGAAGCTTTCTTT.

The chain recombines TRBV5-1 with TRBJ2-5; no firm D call. V was shortened by 2 bases and J by 1 base, with 12 bases between the two germline ends. Germline lookup yields CDR1 SGHRS and CDR2 YFSETQ. This CDR3 contains 15 residues. The CDR3 loop reads CASSFTQGTQETQYF. The CDR3 nucleotides are TGCGCCAGCAGCTTTACTCAAGGTACCCAAGAGACCCAGTACTTC.

The genes are TRBV7-9 and TRBJ1-3; 10 nucleotides match TRBD1. This CDR3 spans 16 amino acids. Trimming took 5 bases from V and 4 from J; bases not matched to a gene: 8. The germline gives CDR1 SEHNR, CDR2 FQNEAQ (reference sequence). CDR3 residues: CASSPGQGFSGNTIYF. As DNA, the CDR3 is TGTGCCAGCAGCCCGGGACAGGGGTTTTCCGGAAACACCATATATTTT.

V and J are TRBV18 and TRBJ2-7; D gene unclear. CDR3 size: 14 residues. Germline values: CDR1 KGHSH, CDR2 LQKENI. V was clipped by 3 bases and J by 7 bases, with 16 bases between them. The CDR3 region is CASSPPGRDGEQYF. CDR3 DNA: TGTGCCAGCTCACCCCCCGGTAGGGATGGGGAGCAGTACTTC.

The gene calls are TRBV5-8 and TRBJ2-7, with unresolved D. The CDR3 is 11 amino acids. The V end was cut by 2 bases, the J end by 7 bases, with 7 bases between. The germline gives CDR1 SGHTS, CDR2 YDEGEE. The CDR3 here is CASSFAVEQYF. Written as DNA, the CDR3 is TGTGCCAGCAGCTTCGCGGTAGAGCAGTACTTC.

The chain recombines TRBV5-1 with TRBJ2-7; D unclear. Germline V gene sequence: CDR1 SGHRS, CDR2 YFSETQ. Between the trimmed V and J ends, which lost 0 bases and 5 bases, there was a span of 12 bases. The CDR3 is 14 amino acids. CDR3 sequence: CASSLGQTLNEQYF. The CDR3, as DNA: TGCGCCAGCAGCTTGGGGCAGACCCTAAACGAGCAGTACTTC. Looking up the rest from reference TRBV5-1 and TRBJ2-7 gives the full variable domain: KAGVTQTPRYLIKTRGQQVTLSCSPISGHRSVSWYQQTPGQGLQFLFEYFSETQRNKGNFPGRFSGRQFSNSRSEMNVSTLELGDSALYLCASSLGQTLNEQYFGPGTRLTVT.

The chain uses TRBV6-5 and TRBJ1-2; D not certain. Per the germline V gene, CDR1 is MNHEY and CDR2 is SVGAGI. The CDR3 covers 11 residues. Trimming took 6 bases from V and 5 from J, leaving 7 bases between them. This CDR3 reads CASSSLYGYTF. The CDR3 DNA is TGTGCCAGCAGCTCCTTGTATGGCTACACCTTC.

The chain has TRBV30 and TRBJ1-5; tentatively, D is TRBD1 (5 bases). From germline, CDR1 is GTSNPN and CDR2 SVGIG (reference sequence). This CDR3 region has 15 residues. V dropped 2 bases and J dropped 0 bases, with 11 bases sitting between them. In DNA form, the CDR3 reads TGTGCCTGGAGTAATCCGGGGACTAGCAATCAGCCCCAGCATTTT. Translated: CAWSNPGTSNQPQHF.

The V call is TRBV30, the J call TRBJ2-1, with 8 positions matching TRBD2. Germline trimming cut 5 bases from V and 8 bases from J; bases unmatched to any gene: 11. The CDR3 runs 14 residues. The germline V gene encodes CDR1 GTSNPN and CDR2 SVGIG (reference sequence). For the CDR3, the DNA is TGTGCCTGGGTTAGCGGGGCCGCTATCCATGAGCAGTTCTTC. As protein: CAWVSGAAIHEQFF.

The V gene is TRBV10-3, the J gene TRBJ1-6, with D unclear. The V gene's germline CDR1 is ENHRY and CDR2 SYGVKD. V lost 9 bases to trimming and J lost 5 bases, with 8 bases between them. The length of the CDR3 is 12 residues. CDR3 residues: CAISTDNSPLHF. The CDR3 DNA follows: TGTGCCATATCCACGGATAATTCACCCCTCCACTTT.

The chain couples TRBV5-1 to TRBJ2-3; 7 bases are a match to TRBD1. This CDR3 is 16 amino acids long. The germline V gene encodes CDR1 SGHRS and CDR2 YFSETQ. The V segment lost 0 bases and the J segment 4 bases; nucleotides outside the gene matches: 8. The CDR3 DNA is TGCGCCAGCAGCTTGGAGGGGGCTAGGATTTCAGATACGCAGTATTTT. Translating it yields CASSLEGARISDTQYF.

The chain joins TRBV18 to TRBJ2-7; weak D call: TRBD1 (5 bases). The V gene's germline CDR1 is KGHSH and CDR2 LQKENI. The CDR3 sequence is 14 residues long. The V end was cut by 3 bases, the J end by 0 bases, with 9 bases between. In nucleotides, the CDR3 is TGTGCCAGCTCACCTTCGACAGACTCCTACGAGCAGTACTTC. It specifies CASSPSTDSYEQYF.

Only a few counts were recorded for this clone. The chain links TRBV19 to TRBJ2-2; D unresolved. With 3 bases removed from V and 5 bases from J, the gap between germline ends came to 7 bases. The CDR3 is 13 amino acids. Germline V CDR1 and CDR2: LNHDA, SQIVND (reference sequence). The CDR3 sequence: CASSMGRTGELFF. The CDR3 DNA follows: TGTGCCAGTAGTATGGGAAGGACCGGGGAGCTGTTTTTT.

This clone was found a few times. V and J are TRBV5-6 and TRBJ1-6; D is possibly TRBD1 (5 bases). With 3 bases removed from V and 6 bases from J, the gap between germline ends came to 7 bases. The CDR3 is 13 amino acids. CDR1 and CDR2 from the germline V gene are SGHDT and YYEEEE. The chain's CDR3 is CASSWGSNSPLHF. DNA of the CDR3: TGTGCCAGCAGCTGGGGGTCTAATTCACCCCTCCACTTT.

This clone was seen just once. J is TRBJ2-7 and V is TRBV7-9; 10 nucleotides agree with TRBD1. CDR3 length equals 15 residues. The V segment lost 0 bases and the J segment 5 bases; nucleotides outside the gene matches: 4. The germline V gene encodes CDR1 SEHNR and CDR2 FQNEAQ (reference sequence). The DNA for the CDR3 is TGTGCCAGCAGCTTAGCTTCGACAGGGGGCCACGAGCAGTACTTC. Translation gives CASSLASTGGHEQYF.

The chain uses TRBV30 and TRBJ1-1; no clear D gene. V was cut by 2 bases and J by 1 base, with 11 bases left in between. This CDR3 is built from 14 residues. Germline CDR1 and CDR2: GTSNPN and SVGIG (reference sequence). The CDR3 reads CAWSKGLGNTEAFF. In DNA form, the CDR3 reads TGTGCCTGGAGTAAAGGGTTAGGGAACACTGAAGCTTTCTTT.